This TCR beta chain was retrieved from a study of blood T cell repertoires in COVID-19. Study in general: Samples of COVID-19 (acute and convalescent) were obtained from the United States, Italy and Spain.

The germline V and J ends were trimmed by 3 bases and 0 bases, with 9 bases remaining between them. Per germline, CDR1 SGHNT and CDR2 YYREEE (reference sequence). The CDR3 covers 14 residues. As handled by the study authors: From reference gene primer amplification, estimates of nucleated cell counts were derived. Sequencing used immunoSEQ multiplex PCR; TCRdb keeps in-frame clones, though not all of them. V, J and clone size reflect that table, while D and trimming were determined from the DNA. The sample consists of about 300,000 clones, approximately 90% of them appearing once. In Cohort 3, a recovered donor had either two negative PCRs, clearance, or symptom resolution.

Sequencing used PBMCs or T cells enriched from blood (not recorded which). This TCR derives from a man younger than 40 who had recovered from COVID-19. V usage is TRBV5-4 and J usage is TRBJ2-5; D is ambiguous. This chain's CDR3 is CASSSVGNQETQYF. For the CDR3, the DNA is TGTGCCAGCAGCTCCGTCGGTAACCAAGAGACCCAGTACTTC. Looking up the rest from reference TRBV5-4 and TRBJ2-5 gives the full variable domain: ETGVTQSPTHLIKTRGQQVTLRCSSQSGHNTVSWYQQALGQGPQFIFQYYREEENGRGNFPPRFSGLQFPNYSSELNVNALELDDSALYLCASSSVGNQETQYFGPGTRLLVL.